The TCR beta chain described here comes from a study of tissue T cells after allogeneic stem cell transplantation. Findings of the study overall: Anatomically similar tissues had similar TCR repertoires within each patient. The patient cohort was small and clinically heterogeneous, with limited sampling depth.

Details on this clone: Its antigen remains unknown. Here the gene names and germline are mouse. The CDR3 extends 1 residue past the end of the read, so its final part is completed from the germline J gene.

Deletions cut 3 bases from V and 2 bases from J, with 9 bases between. Germline lookup yields CDR1 KGHPV and CDR2 FQNQEV (reference sequence). The CDR3 length is 14 residues. Using immunoSEQ multiplex PCR, the repertoire was profiled, and TCRdb retains in-frame clones only, with some absent. The data contain 7,000 to 9,500 clones, about 35% of them seen just once; the ten biggest clones take up 3.3%. The time point: mouse harvest day 14 after allogeneic transplant. Each mouse received 10^7 T-cell-depleted marrow cells plus 10^6 splenic CD5+ T cells by tail vein. The rearrangement links TRBV26 to TRBJ2-5; D is perhaps TRBD2 (7 bases). Sequenced sample: skin. The TCR was taken from a female BALB/c mouse given C57BL/6 T cells with graft-versus-host disease after an allogeneic hematopoietic cell transplant. CDR3 sequence reads: CASSLGGRQDTQYF. The part of the CDR3 DNA that was read is TGTGCCAGCAGTCTCGGGGGGCGCCAAGACACCCAGTAC.